The rows below give T cell receptor beta chains drawn from one sample of a study of T and B cells in COVID-19 patients. TCRdb re-analysed the multiplex PCR reads in MiXCR, keeping a single row per CDR3 protein. This table holds around 7,200 distinct CDR3 sequences, around a third found once. The sample taken for sequencing was blood. The receptors come from a human donor who had recovered from COVID-19. Each CDR3 is given with its conserved first and last residue. Fields, in order: CDR3 length, D gene, J gene, clone size, V gene, CDR3 DNA, CDR3 protein. D genes are given only for firm matches. Rows give clone size only sometimes, using once, few, many, or a class for an expanded clone.

cdr3_length: 12
d_call: .
j_call: TRBJ1-1
clone_size: .
v_call: TRBV29-1
cdr3_nt: TGCAGCGTAAGGGGGGGGCGGCCTGAAGCTTTCTTT
cdr3_aa: CSVRGGRPEAFF

cdr3_length: 15
d_call: .
j_call: TRBJ1-2
clone_size: few
v_call: TRBV6-2/TRBV6-3
cdr3_nt: TGTGCCAGCAGTTATGAGGCATTGGGGAACTATGGCTACACCTTC
cdr3_aa: CASSYEALGNYGYTF

cdr3_length: 15
d_call: TRBD1
j_call: TRBJ2-7
clone_size: medium-sized
v_call: TRBV19
cdr3_nt: TGTGCCAGTAGTACTTACCGGGACAGTTCCTACGAGCAGTACTTC
cdr3_aa: CASSTYRDSSYEQYF

cdr3_length: 16
d_call: TRBD1
j_call: TRBJ2-2
clone_size: few
v_call: TRBV5-4
cdr3_nt: TGTGCCAGCAGCAAGGGTGAGACAGGGCACACCGGGGAGCTGTTTTTT
cdr3_aa: CASSKGETGHTGELFF

cdr3_length: 15
d_call: TRBD1
j_call: TRBJ1-5
clone_size: .
v_call: TRBV19
cdr3_nt: TGTGCCAGTAGTATATCAGGGGGCGCCAATCAGCCCCAGCATTTT
cdr3_aa: CASSISGGANQPQHF

cdr3_length: 15
d_call: .
j_call: TRBJ2-3
clone_size: few
v_call: TRBV5-1
cdr3_nt: TGCGCCAGCAGCTTGGATTTCGCAGGCACAGATACGCAGTATTTT
cdr3_aa: CASSLDFAGTDTQYF

cdr3_length: 13
d_call: TRBD1
j_call: TRBJ1-6
clone_size: .
v_call: TRBV19
cdr3_nt: TGTGCCTCACGGACAGGGGGAAATTCACCCCTCCACTTT
cdr3_aa: CASRTGGNSPLHF

cdr3_length: 14
d_call: TRBD1
j_call: TRBJ1-4
clone_size: .
v_call: TRBV6-5
cdr3_nt: TGTGCCAGCAGTTACGACAGGGGGATTGAAAAACTGTTTTTT
cdr3_aa: CASSYDRGIEKLFF

cdr3_length: 16
d_call: .
j_call: TRBJ2-5
clone_size: medium-sized
v_call: TRBV19
cdr3_nt: TGTGCCAGTAGTGTATCCGGGACCAAAAAAGCAGAGACCCAGTACTTC
cdr3_aa: CASSVSGTKKAETQYF

cdr3_length: 14
d_call: .
j_call: TRBJ1-1
clone_size: few
v_call: TRBV19
cdr3_nt: TGTGCCAGTAGCCTACAGGGACTGAACACTGAAGCTTTCTTT
cdr3_aa: CASSLQGLNTEAFF

cdr3_length: 15
d_call: TRBD2
j_call: TRBJ2-3
clone_size: medium-sized
v_call: TRBV19
cdr3_nt: TGTGCCAGTCGTCGGACTAGCGGGGGCACAGATACGCAGTATTTT
cdr3_aa: CASRRTSGGTDTQYF

cdr3_length: 15
d_call: TRBD1
j_call: TRBJ1-2
clone_size: .
v_call: TRBV5-6
cdr3_nt: TGTGCCAGCAGCGCGACAGGGCTTGTTAACTATGGCTACACCTTC
cdr3_aa: CASSATGLVNYGYTF

cdr3_length: 15
d_call: .
j_call: TRBJ2-3
clone_size: few
v_call: TRBV6-1
cdr3_nt: TGTGCCAGCAGTGAATGGCCAGGGGTTTCAGATACGCAGTATTTT
cdr3_aa: CASSEWPGVSDTQYF

cdr3_length: 16
d_call: TRBD1
j_call: TRBJ1-1
clone_size: .
v_call: TRBV10-3
cdr3_nt: TGTGCCATCAGTGAGTCACCGACAGGGGGCAACACTGAAGCTTTCTTT
cdr3_aa: CAISESPTGGNTEAFF

cdr3_length: 11
d_call: .
j_call: TRBJ2-3
clone_size: few
v_call: TRBV12-3/TRBV12-4
cdr3_nt: TGTGCCAGCAGTTTAGTAGATACGCAGTATTTT
cdr3_aa: CASSLVDTQYF

cdr3_length: 14
d_call: .
j_call: TRBJ1-2
clone_size: few
v_call: TRBV5-4
cdr3_nt: TGTGCCAGCAGCTCGAGAGGGTTCAACTATGGCTACACCTTC
cdr3_aa: CASSSRGFNYGYTF

cdr3_length: 16
d_call: .
j_call: TRBJ2-3
clone_size: .
v_call: TRBV6-5
cdr3_nt: TGTGCCAGCAGTTACGGGCACAGAGGGGACACAGATACGCAGTATTTT
cdr3_aa: CASSYGHRGDTDTQYF

cdr3_length: 14
d_call: .
j_call: TRBJ1-1
clone_size: few
v_call: TRBV19
cdr3_nt: TGTGCCAGTAGTGTCAGAAGGGAGGCGACTGAAGCTTTCTTT
cdr3_aa: CASSVRREATEAFF

cdr3_length: 15
d_call: TRBD1
j_call: TRBJ1-2
clone_size: few
v_call: TRBV6-1
cdr3_nt: TGTGCCAGCAGGCAGGGGGCAGGTCTAGCGGCGGGCTACACCTTC
cdr3_aa: CASRQGAGLAAGYTF

cdr3_length: 14
d_call: .
j_call: TRBJ1-2
clone_size: .
v_call: TRBV27
cdr3_nt: TGTGCCAGCAAGATTCCTGGACAGTCCTATGGCTACACCTTC
cdr3_aa: CASKIPGQSYGYTF

cdr3_length: 14
d_call: .
j_call: TRBJ2-2
clone_size: medium-sized
v_call: TRBV19
cdr3_nt: TGTGCCAGTAGTTGGGGGGCTTACACCGGGGAGCTGTTTTTT
cdr3_aa: CASSWGAYTGELFF

cdr3_length: 13
d_call: .
j_call: TRBJ1-1
clone_size: .
v_call: TRBV6-4
cdr3_nt: TGTGCCAGCAGTACAGAGGGGGGGACTGAAGCTTTCTTT
cdr3_aa: CASSTEGGTEAFF

cdr3_length: 19
d_call: .
j_call: TRBJ2-1
clone_size: .
v_call: TRBV6-6
cdr3_nt: TGTGCCAGCAGTTTCCTGAGAGTCCGTGTTTTAAACTCCTACAATGAGCAGTTCTTC
cdr3_aa: CASSFLRVRVLNSYNEQFF

cdr3_length: 14
d_call: .
j_call: TRBJ1-3
clone_size: .
v_call: TRBV19
cdr3_nt: TGTGCCAGTAGCACCAGGAACGCTGGAAACACCATATATTTT
cdr3_aa: CASSTRNAGNTIYF

cdr3_length: 15
d_call: TRBD2
j_call: TRBJ2-3
clone_size: .
v_call: TRBV5-4
cdr3_nt: TGTGCCAGCAGCCTAGCGGGAGCTAGCACAGATACGCAGTATTTT
cdr3_aa: CASSLAGASTDTQYF

cdr3_length: 15
d_call: .
j_call: TRBJ2-5
clone_size: .
v_call: TRBV7-9
cdr3_nt: TGTGCCAGCAGCCCCCGCCCGGACCGAATAGAGACCCAGTACTTC
cdr3_aa: CASSPRPDRIETQYF

cdr3_length: 15
d_call: .
j_call: TRBJ1-4
clone_size: few
v_call: TRBV6-1
cdr3_nt: TGTGCCAGCAGGGGTCGGCAAACAACTAATGAAAAACTGTTTTTT
cdr3_aa: CASRGRQTTNEKLFF

cdr3_length: 15
d_call: TRBD1
j_call: TRBJ2-7
clone_size: few
v_call: TRBV6-1
cdr3_nt: TGTGCCAGCAGTTACCGTCCGGGACAGGGGGCTCAGCAGTACTTC
cdr3_aa: CASSYRPGQGAQQYF

cdr3_length: 14
d_call: .
j_call: TRBJ2-2
clone_size: medium-sized
v_call: TRBV19
cdr3_nt: TGTGCCAGTAGTTTGTCGACAGGTCACGGGGAGCTGTTTTTT
cdr3_aa: CASSLSTGHGELFF

cdr3_length: 15
d_call: .
j_call: TRBJ2-2
clone_size: few
v_call: TRBV7-6
cdr3_nt: TGTGCCAGCAGCAACACAGGGAGGAACACCGGGGAGCTGTTTTTT
cdr3_aa: CASSNTGRNTGELFF

cdr3_length: 11
d_call: .
j_call: TRBJ1-1
clone_size: few
v_call: TRBV19
cdr3_nt: TGTGCCAGTAAGTCCCTCTCCGAAGCTTTCTTT
cdr3_aa: CASKSLSEAFF